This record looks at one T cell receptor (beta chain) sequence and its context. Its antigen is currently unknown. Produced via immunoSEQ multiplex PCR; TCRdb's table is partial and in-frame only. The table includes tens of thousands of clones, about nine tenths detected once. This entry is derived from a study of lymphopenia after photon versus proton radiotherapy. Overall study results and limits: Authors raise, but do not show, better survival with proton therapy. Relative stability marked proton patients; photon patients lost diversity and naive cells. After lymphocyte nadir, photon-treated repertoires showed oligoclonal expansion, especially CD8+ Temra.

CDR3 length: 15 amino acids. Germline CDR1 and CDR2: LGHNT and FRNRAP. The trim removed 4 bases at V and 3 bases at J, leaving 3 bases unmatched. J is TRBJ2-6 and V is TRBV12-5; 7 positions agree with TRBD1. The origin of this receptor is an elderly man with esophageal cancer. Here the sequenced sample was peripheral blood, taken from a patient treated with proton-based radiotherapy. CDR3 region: CASGWGTDGANVLTF. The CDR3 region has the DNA TGTGCTAGTGGTTGGGGGACAGATGGGGCCAACGTCCTGACTTTC.